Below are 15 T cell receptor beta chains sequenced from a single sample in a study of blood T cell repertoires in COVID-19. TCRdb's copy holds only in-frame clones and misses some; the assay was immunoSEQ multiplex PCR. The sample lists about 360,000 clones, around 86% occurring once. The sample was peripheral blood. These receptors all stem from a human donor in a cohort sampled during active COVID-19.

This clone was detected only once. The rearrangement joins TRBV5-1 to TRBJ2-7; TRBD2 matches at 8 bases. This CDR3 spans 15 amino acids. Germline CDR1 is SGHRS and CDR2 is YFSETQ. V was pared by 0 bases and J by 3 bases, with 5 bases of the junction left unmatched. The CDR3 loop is CASSLVVAGNYEQYF. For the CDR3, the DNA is TGCGCCAGCAGCTTGGTAGTAGCGGGAAACTACGAGCAGTACTTC.

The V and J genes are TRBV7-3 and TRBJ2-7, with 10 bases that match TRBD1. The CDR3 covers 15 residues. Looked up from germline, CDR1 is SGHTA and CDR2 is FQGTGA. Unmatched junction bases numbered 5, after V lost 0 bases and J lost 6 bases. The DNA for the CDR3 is TGTGCCAGCAGCTTAACCGCGGGACAGGGGAGCGAGCAGTACTTC. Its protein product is CASSLTAGQGSEQYF.

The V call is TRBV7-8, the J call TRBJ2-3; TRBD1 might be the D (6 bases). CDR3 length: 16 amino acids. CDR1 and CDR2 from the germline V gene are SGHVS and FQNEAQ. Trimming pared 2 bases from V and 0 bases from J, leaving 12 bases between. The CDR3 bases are TGTGCCAGCAGCTTATTGACAGGCCCTAGCACAGATACGCAGTATTTT. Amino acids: CASSLLTGPSTDTQYF.

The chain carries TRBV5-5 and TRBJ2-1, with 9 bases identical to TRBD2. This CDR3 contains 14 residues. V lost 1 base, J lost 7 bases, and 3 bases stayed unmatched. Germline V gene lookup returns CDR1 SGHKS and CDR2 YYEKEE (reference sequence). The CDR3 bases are TGTGCCAGCAGCTTGAGTAGCGGGGGAAATGAGCAGTTCTTC. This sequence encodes CASSLSSGGNEQFF.

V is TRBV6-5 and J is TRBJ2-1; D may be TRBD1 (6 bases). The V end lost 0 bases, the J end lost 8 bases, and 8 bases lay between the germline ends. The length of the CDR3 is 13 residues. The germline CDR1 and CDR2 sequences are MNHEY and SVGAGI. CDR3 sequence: CASSYSQGYEQFF. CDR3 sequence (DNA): TGTGCCAGCAGTTACTCACAGGGCTATGAGCAGTTCTTC.

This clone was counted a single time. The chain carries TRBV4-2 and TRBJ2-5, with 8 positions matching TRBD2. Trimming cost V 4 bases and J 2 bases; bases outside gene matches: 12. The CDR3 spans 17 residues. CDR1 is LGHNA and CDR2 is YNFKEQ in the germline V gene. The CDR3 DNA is TGTGCCAGCAGCCGGGTTGGACTAGCTGCGGGTCAAGAGACCCAGTACTTC. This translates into CASSRVGLAAGQETQYF.

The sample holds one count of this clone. The CDR3 DNA reads TGCGCCAGCAGCCGATCCGGGACAGGGTCTTGGGTCACCGGGGAGCTGTTTTTT. This gives the protein CASSRSGTGSWVTGELFF. The chain uses TRBV5-1 and TRBJ2-2, with TRBD1 matching 9 bases. Per the germline V gene, CDR1 is SGHRS and CDR2 is YFSETQ. The CDR3 contains 18 residues. V shed 4 bases and J 4 bases; nucleotides not matched to a gene: 14.

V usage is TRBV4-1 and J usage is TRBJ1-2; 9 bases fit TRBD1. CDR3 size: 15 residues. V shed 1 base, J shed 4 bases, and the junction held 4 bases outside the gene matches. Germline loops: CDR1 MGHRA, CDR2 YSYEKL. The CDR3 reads CASSQGGQGPYGYTF. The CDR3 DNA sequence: TGCGCCAGCAGCCAAGGGGGACAGGGACCCTATGGCTACACCTTC.

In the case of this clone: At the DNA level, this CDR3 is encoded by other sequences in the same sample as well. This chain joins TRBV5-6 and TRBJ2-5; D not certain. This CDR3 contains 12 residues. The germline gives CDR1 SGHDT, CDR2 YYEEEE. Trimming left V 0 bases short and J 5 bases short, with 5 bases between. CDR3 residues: CASSLARETQYF. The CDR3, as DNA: TGTGCCAGCAGCTTGGCCCGGGAGACCCAGTACTTC.

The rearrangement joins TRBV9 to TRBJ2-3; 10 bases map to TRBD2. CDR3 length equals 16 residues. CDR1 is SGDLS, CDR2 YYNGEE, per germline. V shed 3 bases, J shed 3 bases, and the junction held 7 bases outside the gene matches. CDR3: CASSASAGGPTDTQYF. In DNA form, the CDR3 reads TGTGCCAGCAGCGCGTCAGCGGGAGGGCCAACAGATACGCAGTATTTT.

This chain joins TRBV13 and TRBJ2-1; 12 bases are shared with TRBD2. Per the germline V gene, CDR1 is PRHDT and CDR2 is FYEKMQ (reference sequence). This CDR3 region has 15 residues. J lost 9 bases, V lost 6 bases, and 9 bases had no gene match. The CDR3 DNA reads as TGTGCCAGCAGGGGAAAGACTAGCGGGAGCAGTGAGCAGTTCTTC. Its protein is CASRGKTSGSSEQFF.

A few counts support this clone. The CDR3 protein is CAWRAPGAVGETQYF. CDR3 bases: TGTGCCTGGAGGGCCCCAGGGGCTGTTGGTGAGACCCAGTACTTC. V is TRBV30 and J is TRBJ2-5; tentative D call: TRBD1 (6 bases). From germline, CDR1 is GTSNPN and CDR2 SVGIG (reference sequence). Trimming removed 3 bases at V and 5 bases at J, with 19 bases between. The CDR3 is 15 amino acids.

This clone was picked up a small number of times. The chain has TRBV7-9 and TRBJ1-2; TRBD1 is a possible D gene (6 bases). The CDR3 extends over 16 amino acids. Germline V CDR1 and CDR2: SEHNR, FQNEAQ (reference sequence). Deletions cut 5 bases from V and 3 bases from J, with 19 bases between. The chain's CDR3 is CASSTTTGFIHYGYTF. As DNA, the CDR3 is TGTGCCAGCAGCACCACCACAGGGTTTATTCACTATGGCTACACCTTC.

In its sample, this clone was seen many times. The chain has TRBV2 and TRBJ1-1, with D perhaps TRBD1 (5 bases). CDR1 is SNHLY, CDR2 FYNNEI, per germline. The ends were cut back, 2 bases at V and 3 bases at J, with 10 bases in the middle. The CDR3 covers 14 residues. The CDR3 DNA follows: TGTGCCAGCAGTGAACAGGGTTTGGACACTGAAGCTTTCTTT. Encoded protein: CASSEQGLDTEAFF.

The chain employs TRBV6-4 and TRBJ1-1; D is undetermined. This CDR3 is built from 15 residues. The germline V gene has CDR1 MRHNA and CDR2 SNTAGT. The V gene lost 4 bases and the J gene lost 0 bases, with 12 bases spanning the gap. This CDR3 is CASSGPMRLNTEAFF. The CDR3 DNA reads TGTGCCAGCAGTGGCCCCATGAGGTTGAACACTGAAGCTTTCTTT.